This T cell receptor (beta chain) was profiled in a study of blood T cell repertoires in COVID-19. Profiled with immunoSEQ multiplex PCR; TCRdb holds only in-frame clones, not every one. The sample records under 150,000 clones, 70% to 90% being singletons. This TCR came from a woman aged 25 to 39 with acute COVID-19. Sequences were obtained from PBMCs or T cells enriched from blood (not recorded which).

The DNA of the CDR3 is TGTGCCAGCAGCCTCAGGGCCGGATACGCAGATACGCAGTATTTT. It codes for CASSLRAGYADTQYF. This chain links TRBV27 with TRBJ2-3; D possibly corresponds to TRBD1 (5 bases). With 6 bases removed from V and 4 bases from J, the gap between germline ends came to 17 bases. CDR3 size: 15 residues. Per the germline V gene, CDR1 is MNHEY and CDR2 is SMNVEV (reference sequence).